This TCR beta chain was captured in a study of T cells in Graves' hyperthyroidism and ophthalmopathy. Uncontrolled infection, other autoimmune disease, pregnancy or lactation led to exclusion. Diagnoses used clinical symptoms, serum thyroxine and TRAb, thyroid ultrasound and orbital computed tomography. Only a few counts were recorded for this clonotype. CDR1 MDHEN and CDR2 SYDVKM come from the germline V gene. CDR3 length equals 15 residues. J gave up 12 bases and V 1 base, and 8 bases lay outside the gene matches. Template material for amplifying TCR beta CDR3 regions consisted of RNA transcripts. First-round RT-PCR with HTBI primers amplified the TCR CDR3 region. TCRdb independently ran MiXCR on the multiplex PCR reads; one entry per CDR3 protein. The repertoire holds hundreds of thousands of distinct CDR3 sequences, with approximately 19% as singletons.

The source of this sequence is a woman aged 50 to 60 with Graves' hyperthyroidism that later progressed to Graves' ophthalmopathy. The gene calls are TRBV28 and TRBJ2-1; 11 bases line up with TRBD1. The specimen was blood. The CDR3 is CASSLSGTGGGRQFF. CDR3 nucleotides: TGTGCCAGCAGTTTATCCGGGACAGGGGGAGGTCGGCAGTTCTTC.